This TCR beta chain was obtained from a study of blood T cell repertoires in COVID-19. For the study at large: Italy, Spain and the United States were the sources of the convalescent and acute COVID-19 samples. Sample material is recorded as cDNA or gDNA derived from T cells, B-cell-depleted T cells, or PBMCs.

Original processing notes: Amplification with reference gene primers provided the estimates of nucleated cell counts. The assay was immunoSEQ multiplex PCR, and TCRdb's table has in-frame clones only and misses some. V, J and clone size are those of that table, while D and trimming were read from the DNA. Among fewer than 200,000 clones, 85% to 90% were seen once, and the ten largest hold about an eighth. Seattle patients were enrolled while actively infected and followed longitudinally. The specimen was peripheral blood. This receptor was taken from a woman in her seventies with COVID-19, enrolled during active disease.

In DNA form, the CDR3 reads TGTGCCAGCAGCATGACAGGGGATAGTCAGCCCCAGCATTTT. It yields the protein CASSMTGDSQPQHF. This chain uses TRBV2 with TRBJ1-5; 8 nucleotides match TRBD1. Looked up from germline, CDR1 is SNHLY and CDR2 is FYNNEI. V trimming: 6 bases; J trimming: 6 bases; junction bases outside the gene matches: 7. The length of the CDR3 is 14 residues.